The 12 T cell receptor beta chains presented below share a single source sample, sequenced in a study of shared clonotypes between healthy human individuals (dated by TCRdb to 2020 to 2021). Library preparation was by the immunoSEQ multiplex PCR assay. In TCRdb, the immuneACCESS table is reduced to in-frame sequences with V and J assigned. These tables do not hold every clone; where another copy was compared, an unresolved V gene accounts for under half, and the others remain unexplained. Within this sample are about 1 million clones, with 65% to 80% of them counted one time only. The ten largest account for approximately 1.5% of the sample. Sequencing input: memory CD4+ T cells sorted from blood. Explained via the paper, the cell subset or site label denotes: CD45RA-negative fraction. These receptors were collected from a young man in good health.

This sequence joins TRBV7-2 and TRBJ1-4; no definite D call. The ends were cut back, 5 bases at V and 5 bases at J, with 12 bases in the middle. The CDR3 covers 14 residues. Germline CDR1 reads SGHTA; CDR2 reads FQGNSA. The CDR3 loop is CASSPRTENEKLFF. The CDR3 bases are TGTGCCAGCAGCCCTAGGACTGAGAATGAAAAACTGTTTTTT.

In its sample, this clone was seen once. The chain links TRBV2 to TRBJ2-1; TRBD2 matches at 9 bases. Trimming removed 7 bases from V and 10 bases from J; junction bases left unmatched: 11. The germline V gene has CDR1 SNHLY and CDR2 FYNNEI. This CDR3 contains 14 residues. The CDR3 nucleotides are TGTGCCAGCAAGGCGGGAGGGCCTATAGCGGAGCAGTTCTTC. Residues: CASKAGGPIAEQFF.

The rearrangement links TRBV5-4 to TRBJ2-7; D is undetermined. CDR3 length: 13 residues. V was trimmed by 4 bases and J by 3 bases, leaving 11 bases between them. CDR1 and CDR2 (germline): SGHNT, YYREEE (reference sequence). The CDR3, as DNA: TGTGCCAGCAGCCAGGTAGAAAACTACGAGCAGTACTTC. Its protein is CASSQVENYEQYF.

This clone was counted only a few times. The chain joins TRBV28 to TRBJ2-3; D unresolved. V lost 1 base, J lost 2 bases, and 10 bases lay in between. CDR3 size: 15 residues. CDR1 and CDR2 from the germline V gene are MDHEN and SYDVKM. For the CDR3, the DNA is TGTGCCAGCAGTTTATTAGGAGTATCCACAGATACGCAGTATTTT. It encodes CASSLLGVSTDTQYF.

Only a few counts were recorded for this clone. The chain links TRBV7-9 to TRBJ1-4; 8 bases match TRBD1. Germline loops: CDR1 SEHNR, CDR2 FQNEAQ (reference sequence). CDR3 length: 14 amino acids. After removal of 4 bases from V and 8 bases from J, the junction contained 6 bases not matched to a gene. The CDR3 sequence is CASSSRQGREKLFF. CDR3 bases: TGTGCCAGCAGCTCGCGACAGGGGAGGGAAAAACTGTTTTTT.

V and J are TRBV7-8 and TRBJ1-3; D not resolved. The germline V and J ends were trimmed by 1 base and 0 bases, with 13 bases remaining between them. CDR3 length: 17 amino acids. Germline lookup yields CDR1 SGHVS and CDR2 FQNEAQ. In nucleotides, the CDR3 is TGTGCCAGCAGCTTAGATGTCGCCGGGAGCTCTGGAAACACCATATATTTT. Residues: CASSLDVAGSSGNTIYF.

This clone was counted at least ten times. The same CDR3 can be traced to other DNA sequences in this sample. The chain links TRBV9 to TRBJ1-1; D ambiguous. The germline V and J ends were trimmed by 0 bases and 1 base, with 7 bases remaining between them. This CDR3 spans 14 amino acids. CDR1 is SGDLS, CDR2 YYNGEE, per germline. CDR3 in amino acids: CASSVDTWNTEAFF. The CDR3 DNA follows: TGTGCCAGCAGCGTAGACACCTGGAACACTGAAGCTTTCTTT. The variable domain in full, with the rest retrieved from reference TRBV9 and TRBJ1-1, is DSGVTQTPKHLITATGQRVTLRCSPRSGDLSVYWYQQSLDQGLQFLIQYYNGEERAKGNILERFSAQQFPDLHSELNLSSLELGDSALYFCASSVDTWNTEAFFGQGTRLTVV.

The V and J genes are TRBV9 and TRBJ2-3; 12 bases line up with TRBD2. The CDR3 length is 18 residues. J gave up 3 bases and V 0 bases, and 8 bases lay outside the gene matches. CDR1 and CDR2 (germline): SGDLS, YYNGEE. The CDR3 region has the DNA TGTGCCAGCAGCGTAGCAGCTAGCGGGAGGGCTGGGACAGATACGCAGTATTTT. Its protein is CASSVAASGRAGTDTQYF.

Comment on this clone: Other DNA sequences in the same sample also yield this CDR3. The J gene is TRBJ1-2, the V gene TRBV7-2, with 8 bases that match TRBD1. The CDR3 is made up of 14 amino acids. The germline gives CDR1 SGHTA, CDR2 FQGNSA. J was trimmed by 0 bases and V by 4 bases; bases with no gene match: 1. CDR3 DNA: TGTGCCAGCAGCTCGGACAGGGCTAACTATGGCTACACCTTC. Protein product: CASSSDRANYGYTF.

This clone has only one observation. The DNA for the CDR3 is TGTGCCAGCAGCCCCCCTAGCGGGGGACAAGAGACCCAGTACTTC. Translating gives CASSPPSGGQETQYF. The rearrangement links TRBV6-6 to TRBJ2-5, with TRBD2 identical over 10 bases. Germline-derived CDR1 and CDR2 are MNHNY and SVGAGI (reference sequence). Trimming removed 6 bases from V and 2 bases from J; junction bases left unmatched: 6. The length of the CDR3 is 15 residues.

This clone was seen more than once but under ten times. The V call is TRBV25-1, the J call TRBJ1-5; no reliable D call. Germline lookup yields CDR1 MGHDK and CDR2 SYGVNS. With 5 bases removed from V and 2 bases from J, the gap between germline ends came to 4 bases. The CDR3 length is 12 residues. CDR3 in DNA: TGTGCCAGCAGTTGGGGCAATCAGCCCCAGCATTTT. Its translation is CASSWGNQPQHF.

This clone was picked up a small number of times. The V call is TRBV18, the J call TRBJ2-1; 7 nucleotides match TRBD1. Germline CDR1 reads KGHSH; CDR2 reads LQKENI. The CDR3 has 14 amino acids. Trimming at V came to 5 bases and at J to 7 bases, leaving 8 bases not matched to a gene. CDR3 in amino acids: CASSVETGRNEQFF. The CDR3 DNA reads TGTGCCAGCTCAGTTGAGACAGGGCGGAATGAGCAGTTCTTC.